This TCR beta chain was found in a study of monozygotic twins with inflammatory bowel disease. Findings and caveats of the study: Some repertoire variability may stem from patients' differing immunosuppressive treatments. Backing was not found for a single strong signal or clonotype associated with IBD.

TCRdb reprocessed the 5' RACE reads, keeping one entry per CDR3 protein, no DNA. The table lists approximately 420,000 distinct CDR3 sequences. Comment on this clonotype: What it binds is not known.

Source material: blood. This TCR was recovered from a human donor with ulcerative colitis or Crohn's disease, or a healthy co-twin of an affected twin (not recorded which).

CDR3 residues: CASSHRGNYGYTF. The chain links TRBV6-1 to TRBJ1-2; TCRdb indicates TRBD1, and absent DNA this call remains unverified. The CDR3 loop spans 13 amino acids. CDR1 and CDR2 from the germline V gene are MNHNS and SASEGT.